The next 25 T cell receptor beta chains were all read from a single sample in a study of cytomegalovirus exposure and HLA in healthy donors. PCR amplification relied on 60 Vbeta primers (plus 13 Jbeta primers). Sequenced by immunoSEQ multiplex PCR; TCRdb stores in-frame clones only, minus some. The sample yields some 200,000 clones, 77% seen once. The source material was PBMCs. Source of these receptors: a woman aged 60-75 years in good health and CMV-seropositive.

This rearrangement joins TRBV19 to TRBJ1-4, with 8 bases fitting TRBD1. Germline V gene sequence: CDR1 LNHDA, CDR2 SQIVND (reference sequence). The CDR3 is 14 residues long. V shed 3 bases, J shed 8 bases, and the junction held 5 bases outside the gene matches. The CDR3 protein is CASSIGQGREKLFF. In nucleotides, the CDR3 is TGTGCCAGTAGTATCGGACAGGGACGAGAAAAACTGTTTTTT.

This clone occurred a few times. This chain links TRBV5-4 with TRBJ2-3, with D perhaps matching TRBD2 (5 bases). CDR1 and CDR2 from the germline V gene are SGHNT and YYREEE (reference sequence). V lost 0 bases, J lost 2 bases, and 10 bases lay in between. This CDR3 has 15 residues. The CDR3 here is CASSLALAHTDTQYF. The CDR3 region has the DNA TGTGCCAGCAGCTTGGCTCTAGCCCACACAGATACGCAGTATTTT.

In this sample, this clone turned up once. The genes are TRBV5-4 and TRBJ1-3, with D tentatively TRBD1 (6 bases). This CDR3 has 16 residues. V was trimmed by 8 bases and J by 0 bases, leaving 18 bases between them. Germline V gives CDR1 SGHNT, CDR2 YYREEE (reference sequence). CDR3 loop: CARPDHRESSGNTIYF. DNA for the CDR3: TGTGCCAGGCCCGACCACAGGGAGAGCTCTGGAAACACCATATATTTT.

This clone appeared a few times. J is TRBJ2-2 and V is TRBV15; TRBD1 matches 7 bases. V shed 5 bases, J shed 6 bases, and the junction held 9 bases outside the gene matches. Germline values: CDR1 LNHNV, CDR2 YYDKDF (reference sequence). CDR3 length: 15 amino acids. In nucleotides, the CDR3 is TGTGCCACCAGCCGTAGACAGGGTTTAGCCGGGGAGCTGTTTTTT. It encodes CATSRRQGLAGELFF. Variable domain in full (rest from reference TRBV15 and TRBJ2-2): DAMVIQNPRYQVTQFGKPVTLSCSQTLNHNVMYWYQQKSSQAPKLLFHYYDKDFNNEADTPDNFQSRRPNTSFCFLDIRSPGLGDTAMYLCATSRRQGLAGELFFGEGSRLTVL.

The J gene is TRBJ2-7, the V gene TRBV2; the match to TRBD2 covers 8 bases. J lost 2 bases, V lost 7 bases, and 7 bases had no gene match. This CDR3 has 14 amino acids. Germline-derived CDR1 and CDR2 are SNHLY and FYNNEI. The CDR3 loop reads CASKASGGTYEQYF. CDR3 nucleotide sequence: TGTGCCAGCAAAGCCAGCGGGGGTACCTACGAGCAGTACTTC.

The rearrangement links TRBV29-1 to TRBJ2-3; 8 bases map to TRBD2. The CDR3 runs 14 residues. Per the germline V gene, CDR1 is SQVTM and CDR2 is ANQGSEA. J lost 0 bases, V lost 3 bases, and 2 bases had no gene match. For the CDR3, the DNA is TGCAGCGTTGACCGGGGGGGAAGCACAGATACGCAGTATTTT. Protein product: CSVDRGGSTDTQYF.

The V call is TRBV7-9, the J call TRBJ1-2; D is uncertain. V was shortened by 10 bases and J by 4 bases, with 13 bases between the two germline ends. This CDR3 spans 12 amino acids. Per germline, CDR1 SEHNR and CDR2 FQNEAQ (reference sequence). In DNA form, the CDR3 reads TGTGCCACTCCGCACAGAAGCTATGGCTACACCTTC. This sequence encodes CATPHRSYGYTF.

CDR3 coding DNA: TGTGCCAGCAGCTGGGGGGGACTAGCGGGGTACAATGAGCAGTTCTTC. As protein: CASSWGGLAGYNEQFF. The rearrangement links TRBV5-4 to TRBJ2-1; 13 bases align to TRBD2. The junction had 4 bases not matched to a gene; V was cut back by 3 bases and J by 4 bases. CDR1 is SGHNT and CDR2 is YYREEE in the germline V gene (reference sequence). The length of the CDR3 is 16 residues.

The V call is TRBV4-1, the J call TRBJ2-1; 13 bases line up with TRBD2. This CDR3 contains 19 residues. V lost 0 bases, J lost 9 bases, and 14 bases stayed unmatched. In germline, CDR1 is MGHRA, CDR2 YSYEKL. This CDR3 reads CASSQDPSRTSGRGSEQFF. In nucleotides, the CDR3 is TGCGCCAGCAGCCAAGATCCCTCCAGGACTAGCGGGAGAGGAAGTGAGCAGTTCTTC.

V gene TRBV28 combines with J gene TRBJ2-5; D gene ambiguous. The DNA end is more similar to TRBJ2-7, so the J call may be wrong. CDR1 and CDR2 from the germline V gene are MDHEN and SYDVKM. The CDR3 is 12 amino acids. In DNA, the CDR3 is TGTGCCAGCAGTCCCCCCTCCTACGAGCAGTACTTC. Translated: CASSPPSYEQYF.

The chain combines TRBV19 with TRBJ2-3, with 9 bases fitting TRBD2. CDR3 size: 16 residues. Germline V gene lookup returns CDR1 LNHDA and CDR2 SQIVND (reference sequence). With 2 bases clipped from V and 2 bases from J, the junction kept 5 bases outside the gene matches. In nucleotides, the CDR3 is TGTGCCAGTAGTATATCGCTAGCGGGACCCACAGATACGCAGTATTTT. Translating it yields CASSISLAGPTDTQYF.

The chain uses TRBV28 and TRBJ1-2; no clear D gene. CDR1 and CDR2 (germline): MDHEN, SYDVKM. Trimming removed 5 bases from V and 5 bases from J, with 15 bases in between. This CDR3 is 14 amino acids long. The CDR3 coding sequence is TGTGCCAGCAGTCCCCATTCGGAGGGTTATGGCTACACCTTC. Amino acids: CASSPHSEGYGYTF.

The chain combines TRBV9 with TRBJ1-6; D remains unclear. Trimming shortened V by 4 bases and J by 7 bases, and 9 bases separated the two germline ends. This CDR3 is built from 13 residues. CDR1 is SGDLS and CDR2 is YYNGEE in the germline V gene. The CDR3 nucleotides are TGTGCCAGCAGCCTCGAACTCAATTCACCCCTCCACTTT. Amino acid sequence: CASSLELNSPLHF. The complete variable domain, with remaining parts taken from reference TRBV9 and TRBJ1-6, reads DSGVTQTPKHLITATGQRVTLRCSPRSGDLSVYWYQQSLDQGLQFLIQYYNGEERAKGNILERFSAQQFPDLHSELNLSSLELGDSALYFCASSLELNSPLHFGNGTRLTVT.

The chain is built from TRBV4-2 and TRBJ2-2; TRBD2 aligns across 11 bases. V lost 0 bases and J lost 1; bases outside the gene matches: 4. The CDR3 contains 18 residues. Per germline, CDR1 LGHNA and CDR2 YNFKEQ. This CDR3 is CASSQDPLAGGNTGELFF. CDR3 sequence (DNA): TGTGCCAGCAGCCAAGATCCCCTAGCGGGGGGGAACACCGGGGAGCTGTTTTTT.

The chain carries TRBV5-1 and TRBJ1-2, with 9 bases identical to TRBD1. The germline V gene has CDR1 SGHRS and CDR2 YFSETQ. CDR3 length: 14 residues. Losses at the gene ends were 0 bases for V and 8 bases for J; bases not matched to a gene: 5. CDR3 DNA sequence: TGCGCCAGCAGCTTGGGGGACAGGGTCGGGGGCTACACCTTC. It codes for CASSLGDRVGGYTF. Using reference TRBV5-1 and TRBJ1-2 for the parts outside the CDR3, the full variable domain is KAGVTQTPRYLIKTRGQQVTLSCSPISGHRSVSWYQQTPGQGLQFLFEYFSETQRNKGNFPGRFSGRQFSNSRSEMNVSTLELGDSALYLCASSLGDRVGGYTFGSGTRLTVV.

On this clone itself: A junction end diverges from the germline sequence, so it may reflect a read error. J is TRBJ2-1 and V is TRBV7-9; D ambiguous. Germline values: CDR1 SEHNR, CDR2 FQNEAQ (reference sequence). The CDR3 contains 11 residues. For the CDR3, the DNA is TGTTCCAGCAGCTTCCTAAATGAGCAGTTCTTC. Amino acids: CSSSFLNEQFF.

This clone appeared a few times. The rearrangement uses TRBV10-3 and TRBJ2-7; D may be TRBD2 (5 bases). Trimming removed 3 bases from V and 7 bases from J, with 13 bases in between. Per the germline V gene, CDR1 is ENHRY and CDR2 is SYGVKD. The CDR3 is made up of 13 amino acids. The CDR3 spells CAISDNLVAEQYF. The CDR3 DNA sequence: TGTGCCATCAGTGATAATTTAGTAGCGGAGCAGTACTTC.

The chain employs TRBV9 and TRBJ2-3; D remains unclear. Deletions cut 0 bases from V and 1 base from J, with 9 bases between. Germline V gives CDR1 SGDLS, CDR2 YYNGEE. The CDR3 loop spans 15 amino acids. The DNA for the CDR3 is TGTGCCAGCAGCGTAGGGCCCGGAGGCACAGATACGCAGTATTTT. Protein sequence: CASSVGPGGTDTQYF.

V is TRBV6-5 and J is TRBJ1-6, with D hard to call. This CDR3 region has 16 residues. Germline V gene sequence: CDR1 MNHEY, CDR2 SVGAGI. The V and J ends lost 0 bases and 7 bases respectively, with 13 bases between them. CDR3 bases: TGTGCCAGCAGTTACTCGACGGCAGGTGGAAATTCACCCCTCCACTTT. Translating gives CASSYSTAGGNSPLHF.

The V and J genes are TRBV4-1 and TRBJ2-3; the D gene is possibly TRBD2 (6 bases). CDR1 and CDR2 (germline): MGHRA, YSYEKL. Trimming cost V 10 bases and J 8 bases, with 10 bases left between them. CDR3 length: 10 residues. The CDR3 nucleotides read TGCGCCACCGGAGGGTTTACGCAGTATTTT. It yields the protein CATGGFTQYF.

In its sample, this clone was seen a few times. The gene calls are TRBV5-1 and TRBJ2-5; D not certain. The J call may be in error: the DNA end matches TRBJ2-7 better. The CDR3 is 14 amino acids. Germline assignment: CDR1 SGHRS and CDR2 YFSETQ. CDR3 protein: CASSVDTLYNEQYF. The CDR3 coding sequence is TGCGCCAGCAGCGTTGATACCCTGTATAACGAGCAGTACTTC.

The chain links TRBV7-9 to TRBJ2-7, with 7 bases matching TRBD2. Germline assignment: CDR1 SEHNR and CDR2 FQNEAQ (reference sequence). The CDR3 has 14 amino acids. Losses at the gene ends were 4 bases for V and 0 bases for J; bases not matched to a gene: 3. CDR3 sequence: CASSWRERSYEQYF. CDR3 bases: TGTGCCAGCAGCTGGCGGGAGCGCTCCTACGAGCAGTACTTC.

The chain links TRBV5-1 to TRBJ2-1; TRBD1 agrees at 7 bases. The V and J ends lost 0 bases and 6 bases, in that order; junction bases with no gene match: 12. CDR1 and CDR2 from the germline V gene are SGHRS and YFSETQ. This CDR3 spans 17 amino acids. The CDR3 sequence: CASSLAALTGSGNEQFF. The CDR3, as DNA: TGCGCCAGCAGCTTGGCAGCCTTGACAGGGTCGGGCAATGAGCAGTTCTTC.

The rearrangement joins TRBV18 to TRBJ1-1; 8 bases fit TRBD1. With V trimmed by 5 bases and J by 11 bases, 13 bases remained unmatched. The CDR3 covers 14 residues. Germline CDR1 is KGHSH and CDR2 is LQKENI. CDR3 region: CASSSTDRGLRAFF. The CDR3 DNA is TGTGCCAGCTCATCGACTGACAGGGGTCTGCGGGCTTTCTTT.

On this clone itself: Because the CDR3's place on the DNA is in doubt, the DNA is left out and the CDR3 is given as listed by TCRdb. The J gene is TRBJ2-7, the V gene TRBV7-8; the D call of TRBD2 is as the table states it, not checked on the DNA. Germline CDR1 reads SGHVS; CDR2 reads FQNEAQ. Including both end residues, the CDR3 is 16 amino acids long. This CDR3 is CASSPLGMGDAYEQYF.